This T cell receptor beta chain was captured in a study of STAT5B mutations in CD4+ large granular lymphocyte leukemia. The CDR3 has 13 residues. V shed 0 bases and J 5 bases; nucleotides not matched to a gene: 2. Germline V CDR1 and CDR2: SGDLS, YYNGEE. TCRdb keeps only in-frame clones here, not all; method: immunoSEQ multiplex PCR. This sample has around 50,000 clones; more than 65% occur once, and the top ten carry 0.35%. The sequenced material came from CD4+ T cells from blood buffy coats. The sequence was obtained from a human donor in good health. V usage is TRBV9 and J usage is TRBJ2-7, with 7 bases matching TRBD1. CDR3 sequence: CASSVGQGHEQYF. CDR3 DNA: TGTGCCAGCAGCGTAGGACAGGGCCACGAGCAGTACTTC. The full variable domain, in which reference TRBV9 and TRBJ2-7 provide the parts outside the CDR3, is DSGVTQTPKHLITATGQRVTLRCSPRSGDLSVYWYQQSLDQGLQFLIQYYNGEERAKGNILERFSAQQFPDLHSELNLSSLELGDSALYFCASSVGQGHEQYFGPGTRLTVT.